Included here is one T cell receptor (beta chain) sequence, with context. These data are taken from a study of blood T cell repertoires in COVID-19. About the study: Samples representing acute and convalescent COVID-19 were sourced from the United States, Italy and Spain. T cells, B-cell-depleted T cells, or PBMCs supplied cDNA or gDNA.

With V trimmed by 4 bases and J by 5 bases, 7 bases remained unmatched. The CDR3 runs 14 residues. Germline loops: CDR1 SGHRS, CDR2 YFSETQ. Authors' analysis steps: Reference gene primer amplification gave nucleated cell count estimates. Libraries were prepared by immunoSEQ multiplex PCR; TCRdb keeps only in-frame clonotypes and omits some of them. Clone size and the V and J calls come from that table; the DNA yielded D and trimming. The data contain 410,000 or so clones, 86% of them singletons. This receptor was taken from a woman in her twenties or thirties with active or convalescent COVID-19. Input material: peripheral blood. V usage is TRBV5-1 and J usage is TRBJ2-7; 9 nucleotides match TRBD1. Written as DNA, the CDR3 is TGCGCCAGCAGCGACGACAGGGGGTCCAACGAGCAGTACTTC. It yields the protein CASSDDRGSNEQYF.